The 9 T cell receptor beta chains below were found in one sample sequenced in a study of immune evolution from preneoplasia to lung adenocarcinoma. This table comes from immunoSEQ multiplex PCR, and its TCRdb copy is limited to in-frame clones, with some not included. This sample yields 4,500 to 7,500 clones, of which roughly 77% are seen a single time; about a fifth belongs to the top ten. Material: FFPE adjacent normal lung tissue. The receptors here all came from a person between 60 and 79 years old with lung adenocarcinoma.

The chain links TRBV7-2 to TRBJ2-7; 7 nucleotides line up with TRBD2. The V gene's germline CDR1 is SGHTA and CDR2 FQGNSA. Unmatched junction bases numbered 4, after V lost 2 bases and J lost 6 bases. This CDR3 is 13 amino acids long. In DNA, the CDR3 is TGTGCCAGCAGCTTACAAGGGAGGGCCGAGCAGTACTTC. Translating it yields CASSLQGRAEQYF.

This clone was observed a handful of times. This rearrangement joins TRBV7-2 to TRBJ1-1, with a tentative D call TRBD1 (5 bases). The CDR3 has 13 amino acids. Germline CDR1 is SGHTA and CDR2 is FQGNSA. V shed 5 bases and J shed 7 bases, with 14 bases lying between them. CDR3 residues: CASSLGGHSEAFF. CDR3 coding DNA: TGTGCCAGCAGCCTAGGAGGACACAGTGAAGCTTTCTTT.

This clone has just a few counts. The rearrangement uses TRBV9 and TRBJ2-1; a possible D gene is TRBD1 (6 bases). This CDR3 has 15 amino acids. Germline CDR1 is SGDLS and CDR2 is YYNGEE. Trimming stripped 0 bases from V and 2 bases from J, with 9 bases between. The CDR3 DNA follows: TGTGCCAGCAGCGTAGAAGGGGGAACCTACAATGAGCAGTTCTTC. Translated: CASSVEGGTYNEQFF.

This chain joins TRBV10-1 and TRBJ2-6; unclear D gene. With 5 bases removed from V and 5 bases from J, the gap between germline ends came to 22 bases. The germline gives CDR1 WNHNN, CDR2 SYGVQD (reference sequence). The CDR3 is 18 residues long. CDR3 coding DNA: TGCGCCAGCAGTCAACGAGTGATCGCACAAAGTCGGGCCAACGTCCTGACTTTC. Its protein product is CASSQRVIAQSRANVLTF.

This clone was observed a single time. The CDR3 reads CASSLSYQLGYNEQFF. The CDR3 nucleotides read TGTGCCAGCAGCTTGTCCTACCAACTTGGGTACAATGAGCAGTTCTTC. J is TRBJ2-1 and V is TRBV5-6; D is uncertain. Looked up from germline, CDR1 is SGHDT and CDR2 is YYEEEE. The CDR3 covers 16 residues. Trimming took off 1 base at V and 4 bases at J, with 15 bases between the two ends.

The sample holds a few counts of this clone. CDR3 DNA: TGTGCCAGCAGCGTAGTACCAACAGGTACCTTGGAGCAGTTCTTC. This gives the protein CASSVVPTGTLEQFF. The rearrangement links TRBV9 to TRBJ2-1, with D possibly being TRBD1 (5 bases). Trimming removed 0 bases from V and 10 bases from J, with 17 bases in between. This CDR3 comprises 15 residues. Germline V lookup: CDR1 SGDLS, CDR2 YYNGEE.

The chain uses TRBV6-4 and TRBJ2-3; 11 bases line up with TRBD1. J was trimmed by 4 bases and V by 3 bases; bases with no gene match: 0. Germline values: CDR1 MRHNA, CDR2 SNTAGT. The CDR3 consists of 14 residues. CDR3 protein: CASSEGQGADTQYF. CDR3 sequence (DNA): TGTGCCAGCAGTGAGGGACAGGGGGCAGATACGCAGTATTTT.

The chain links TRBV6-5 to TRBJ2-7, with a tentative D call TRBD2 (7 bases). Germline loops: CDR1 MNHEY, CDR2 SVGAGI. The CDR3 consists of 15 residues. V dropped 4 bases and J dropped 6 bases, with 19 bases sitting between them. The chain's CDR3 is CASSSYRGGVIEQYF. DNA of the CDR3: TGTGCCAGCAGTTCGTATAGGGGGGGGGTAATCGAGCAGTACTTC.

The genes are TRBV6-5 and TRBJ1-2, with 9 positions matching TRBD1. There are 13 residues in the CDR3. Trimming cost V 6 bases and J 8 bases; bases outside gene matches: 7. CDR1 and CDR2 (germline): MNHEY, SVGAGI. This CDR3 reads CASRETGGKGYTF. CDR3 nucleotide sequence: TGTGCCAGCAGAGAAACAGGGGGCAAGGGCTACACCTTC.